Listed below are T cell receptor beta chains from one sample, sequenced in a study of cytomegalovirus exposure and HLA in healthy donors. The data were produced by immunoSEQ multiplex PCR, yet TCRdb's version contains in-frame clones alone and is incomplete. The sample yields hundreds of thousands of clones, 75% to 85% seen once. Material for sequencing was PBMCs. The receptors stem from a woman aged 60-75 years in good health and CMV-seropositive. CDR3s include the opening cysteine and the closing phenylalanine or tryptophan. D genes are given only for firm matches. Clone size is stated in some rows and not others, as once, few, many or a class when expanded.

size | J | D | V | CDR3 | DNA
few | TRBJ1-1 | TRBD1 | TRBV6-5 | CASSSTGGTEAFF | TGTGCCAGCAGTTCGACAGGGGGCACTGAAGCTTTCTTT
. | TRBJ2-5 | . | TRBV5-1 | CASSLDTQETQYF | TGCGCCAGCAGCCTGGACACCCAAGAGACCCAGTACTTC
. | TRBJ2-7 | TRBD1 | TRBV18 | CASSLVTGTGAPEQYF | TGTGCCAGCTCGCTTGTAACCGGGACAGGGGCCCCCGAGCAGTACTTC
. | TRBJ1-1 | . | TRBV5-4 | CASSLERGNTEAFF | TGTGCCAGCAGCTTGGAAAGGGGAAACACTGAAGCTTTCTTT
. | TRBJ2-7 | . | TRBV19 | CASSIWWGAYEQYF | TGTGCCAGTAGTATCTGGTGGGGCGCCTACGAGCAGTACTTC
few | TRBJ2-7 | . | TRBV7-9 | CASSLGGQGGLYF | TGTGCCAGCAGCTTAGGTGGGCAGGGGGGCCTGTACTTC
few | TRBJ2-7 | . | TRBV29-1 | CSVLFFDRRSYEQYF | TGCAGCGTGTTGTTCTTCGACAGGCGGTCCTACGAGCAGTACTTC
. | TRBJ2-3 | . | TRBV30 | CAWSVRGSSTDTQYF | TGTGCCTGGAGTGTACGGGGGTCTAGCACAGATACGCAGTATTTT
few | TRBJ2-2 | . | TRBV5-1 | CASSLDRGTPANTGELFF | TGCGCCAGCAGCTTGGATCGCGGGACTCCCGCAAACACCGGGGAGCTGTTTTTT
. | TRBJ2-5 | . | TRBV5-6 | CASSSRGLRGGETQYF | TGTGCCAGCAGCTCCCGGGGCCTGCGGGGCGGAGAGACCCAGTACTTC
. | TRBJ2-7 | . | TRBV7-2 | CASSLVGRGDEQYF | TGTGCCAGCAGCTTAGTCGGCAGGGGGGATGAGCAGTACTTC
. | TRBJ2-3 | . | TRBV18 | CASSPPGQPTDTQYF | TGTGCCAGCTCACCACCGGGACAACCTACAGATACGCAGTATTTT
. | TRBJ1-1 | TRBD1 | TRBV5-8 | CASSLGQGLTEAFF | TGTGCCAGCAGCTTGGGACAGGGTCTCACTGAAGCTTTCTTT
. | TRBJ2-3 | TRBD1 | TRBV6-5 | CAIARTGPVDTQYF | TGTGCCATAGCCAGGACAGGACCAGTGGATACGCAGTATTTT
. | TRBJ1-2 | . | TRBV4-3 | CASSQDRTGANYGYTF | TGCGCCAGCAGCCAAGACCGCACGGGGGCTAACTATGGCTACACCTTC
. | TRBJ1-1 | TRBD1 | TRBV7-9 | CSSSRDRGFLNTEAFF | TGTTCCAGCAGCCGGGACAGGGGGTTCCTGAACACTGAAGCTTTCTTT
. | TRBJ2-7 | TRBD2 | TRBV10-3 | CAIRGSGIYEQYF | TGTGCCATCCGGGGTAGCGGGATCTACGAGCAGTACTTC
. | TRBJ1-1 | . | TRBV10-3 | CASIGADMNTEAFF | TGTGCCTCGATCGGAGCAGATATGAACACTGAAGCTTTCTTT
. | TRBJ1-2 | . | TRBV30 | CAWRIQGFVYGYTF | TGTGCCTGGAGAATTCAGGGTTTTGTCTATGGCTACACCTTC
. | TRBJ2-7 | TRBD2 | TRBV6-5 | CASSYSVSGGSYEQYF | TGTGCCAGCAGTTATTCCGTGAGCGGGGGGTCCTACGAGCAGTACTTC
few | TRBJ1-1 | . | TRBV10-2 | CASSEPRDTEAFF | TGCGCCAGCAGTGAGCCCCGGGACACTGAAGCTTTCTTT
. | TRBJ1-1 | TRBD1 | TRBV2 | CASSESGGRPEAFF | TGTGCCAGCAGTGAATCAGGGGGCCGCCCTGAAGCTTTCTTT
few | TRBJ2-3 | TRBD1 | TRBV11-3 | CASSPGTATDTQYF | TGTGCCAGCAGCCCCGGGACAGCCACAGATACGCAGTATTTT
. | TRBJ2-7 | . | TRBV25-1 | CASSAQLSARGEQYF | TGTGCCAGCAGTGCCCAGCTGAGCGCCCGAGGGGAGCAGTACTTC
. | TRBJ2-7 | . | TRBV4-1 | CASSQTTGYSYEQYF | TGCGCCAGCAGCCAAACTACAGGGTACTCCTACGAGCAGTACTTC
. | TRBJ2-3 | . | TRBV5-1 | CASSHGVDTQYF | TGCGCCAGCAGCCACGGGGTAGATACGCAGTATTTT
. | TRBJ2-5 | TRBD2 | TRBV5-4 | CASSLGGTGGETQYF | TGTGCCAGCAGCCTGGGGGGAACGGGAGGTGAGACCCAGTACTTC
. | TRBJ2-4 | TRBD1 | TRBV9 | CASSVADRGNAIQYF | TGTGCCAGCAGCGTAGCGGACAGGGGTAATGCCATTCAGTACTTC
. | TRBJ2-2 | TRBD2 | TRBV11-2 | CASSSPAGASGELFF | TGTGCCAGCAGCTCCCCAGCGGGAGCCAGCGGGGAGCTGTTTTTT
. | TRBJ1-3 | . | TRBV7-9 | CASSLGASRGGNTIYF | TGTGCCAGCAGCTTAGGGGCAAGCAGGGGTGGAAACACCATATATTTT
. | TRBJ2-3 | TRBD1 | TRBV28 | CASSRGQGETQYF | TGTGCCAGCAGCAGGGGACAGGGAGAAACGCAGTATTTT
. | TRBJ1-2 | . | TRBV6-5 | CASSYSAAGNYGYTF | TGTGCCAGCAGTTACTCGGCGGCAGGGAACTATGGCTACACCTTC
. | TRBJ1-6 | . | TRBV18 | CASSSDGGVGSPLHF | TGTGCCAGCTCCTCCGACGGGGGGGTAGGCTCACCCCTCCACTTT
. | TRBJ2-3 | . | TRBV5-1 | CASSSPDSTDTQYF | TGCGCCAGCAGCTCCCCGGACTCCACAGATACGCAGTATTTT
. | TRBJ1-1 | . | TRBV9 | CASSRAGSAEAFF | TGTGCCAGCAGCCGAGCGGGGTCTGCTGAAGCTTTCTTT
. | TRBJ2-7 | TRBD2 | TRBV12-5 | CASGLVRASGIISEQYF | TGTGCTAGTGGTTTGGTACGGGCTAGCGGGATTATTTCCGAGCAGTACTTC
. | TRBJ2-7 | . | TRBV6-1 | CASSPGLAVREQYF | TGTGCCAGCAGCCCGGGACTGGCGGTCCGCGAGCAGTACTTC
once | TRBJ1-1 | . | TRBV6-6 | CASSSTGQNTEAFF | TGTGCCAGCAGTTCAACAGGACAGAACACTGAAGCTTTCTTT
. | TRBJ1-2 | TRBD1 | TRBV4-1 | CASSQEGGTGLNGYTF | TGCGCCAGCAGCCAAGAGGGCGGGACAGGGCTTAATGGCTACACCTTC
few | TRBJ1-3 | . | TRBV7-2 | CASSPTGNTIYF | TGTGCCAGCAGCCCCACTGGAAACACCATATATTTT
once | TRBJ2-7 | TRBD2 | TRBV4-2 | CASSQQVTSGSPHEQYF | TGTGCCAGCAGCCAACAAGTGACTAGCGGGAGTCCCCACGAGCAGTACTTC